The entry below gives a single T cell receptor (beta chain) sequence along with its context. Its cognate antigen is unknown. Researchers ran the PCR with 60 Vbeta and 13 Jbeta primers. Sequencing used immunoSEQ multiplex PCR; TCRdb keeps in-frame clones, though not all of them. The sample shows over 150,000 clones, about 80% of them seen only once. This specimen comes from a study of cytomegalovirus exposure and HLA in healthy donors. Study summary: Among the roughly 400 genotyped donors, 65% to 85% were placed in the Caucasian-associated ancestry cluster.

Whole-study results and caveats: In a later analysis, TCR beta V- and J-gene trimming showed a link to a missense DCLRE1C variant.

Germline V CDR1 and CDR2: MNHNY, SVGAGI (reference sequence). Trimming removed 3 bases at V and 3 bases at J, with 8 bases between. This CDR3 has 13 residues. The receptor was derived from a woman aged 45-65 years in good health and CMV-seronegative. The chain links TRBV6-6 to TRBJ1-2; D ambiguous. The sequencing input was PBMCs. CDR3 coding DNA: TGTGCCAGCAGTTATGCGGGAGACTATGGCTACACCTTC. This sequence encodes CASSYAGDYGYTF.